This note documents a single T cell receptor (beta chain) sequence. The sample comes from a study of blood T cell repertoires in COVID-19. The wider study: Sites across the United States, Italy and Spain contributed samples from acute and convalescent COVID-19.

Using immunoSEQ multiplex PCR, the repertoire was profiled, and TCRdb retains in-frame clones only, with some absent. The table has more than 300,000 clones, around 91% seen once; the top ten hold roughly 3.3%. CDR1 WNHNN and CDR2 SYGVQD come from the germline V gene (reference sequence). Trimming shortened V by 0 bases and J by 7 bases, and 10 bases separated the two germline ends. The CDR3 has 13 amino acids. The chain recombines TRBV10-1 with TRBJ2-7; D might be TRBD1 (6 bases). Sequenced sample: peripheral blood. The origin of this receptor is a woman between 18 and 29 years old who had recovered from COVID-19. The CDR3 sequence: CASSESQGREQYV. The CDR3 nucleotides read TGCGCCAGCAGTGAGTCGCAGGGGCGGGAGCAGTACGTC.